The rows below give T cell receptor beta chains drawn from one sample of a study of blood T cell repertoires in COVID-19. Only in-frame clones appear in the TCRdb table, and some are missing; sequencing was by immunoSEQ multiplex PCR. The profile shows 350,000 to 400,000 clones, nearly 90% of them singletons. Specimen: peripheral blood. These receptors were obtained from a young man with active or convalescent COVID-19. Each CDR3 is given with its conserved first and last residue. The order of the fields is V gene, clone size, J gene, D gene, CDR3 DNA, CDR3 protein. A D gene is named only where the DNA matches it firmly. Where a row states a size, it is once, few, many or the class of an expanded clone; other rows omit it.

V gene: TRBV4-3; clone size: NA; J gene: TRBJ1-2; D gene: TRBD1; CDR3 DNA: TGCGCCAGCAGCCAAGAGGGGACAGGGATCTATGGCTACACCTTC; CDR3 protein: CASSQEGTGIYGYTF
V gene: TRBV7-2; clone size: NA; J gene: TRBJ1-5; D gene: TRBD1; CDR3 DNA: TGTGCCAGCAGCTTACAGGGGGCCGTAAATCAGCCCCAGCATTTT; CDR3 protein: CASSLQGAVNQPQHF
V gene: TRBV7-9; clone size: NA; J gene: TRBJ1-2; D gene: TRBD1; CDR3 DNA: TGTGCCAGCAGCTTAAGGGGGCGCTATGGCTACACCTTC; CDR3 protein: CASSLRGRYGYTF
V gene: TRBV11-1; clone size: NA; J gene: TRBJ2-1; D gene: TRBD2; CDR3 DNA: TGTGCCAGCAGCAGACGGGAGGGGGGTGAGCAGTTCTTC; CDR3 protein: CASSRREGGEQFF
V gene: TRBV19; clone size: NA; J gene: TRBJ1-5; D gene: NA; CDR3 DNA: TGTGCCAGTAGTATAGAGCGGGGCGGCCTGAGCAATCAGCCCCAGCATTTT; CDR3 protein: CASSIERGGLSNQPQHF
V gene: TRBV18; clone size: NA; J gene: TRBJ2-2; D gene: NA; CDR3 DNA: TGTGCCAGCTCATCCCAACAAAGGAACACCGGGGAGCTGTTTTTT; CDR3 protein: CASSSQQRNTGELFF
V gene: TRBV6-2/TRBV6-3; clone size: NA; J gene: TRBJ1-2; D gene: NA; CDR3 DNA: TGTGCCAGCAGTTCATGGACACTTACTAACTATGGCTACACCTTC; CDR3 protein: CASSSWTLTNYGYTF
V gene: TRBV3-1/TRBV3-2; clone size: NA; J gene: TRBJ2-7; D gene: NA; CDR3 DNA: TGTGCCAGCAGCCAGCGATGGGCAGGGTGCTACGAGCAGTACTTC; CDR3 protein: CASSQRWAGCYEQYF
V gene: TRBV29-1; clone size: NA; J gene: TRBJ1-1; D gene: TRBD1; CDR3 DNA: TGCAGCGCAGAGGGTCCCGGGACAGGTTGGGCTTTCTTT; CDR3 protein: CSAEGPGTGWAFF
V gene: TRBV7-2; clone size: NA; J gene: TRBJ1-2; D gene: NA; CDR3 DNA: TGTGCCAGCAGTGGGCCACAGCAATATGGCTACACCTTC; CDR3 protein: CASSGPQQYGYTF
V gene: TRBV13; clone size: NA; J gene: TRBJ1-3; D gene: NA; CDR3 DNA: TGTGCCAGCAGCTTAGTTGGGGGGATGGGGCCGGTTTCGAACACCATATATTTT; CDR3 protein: CASSLVGGMGPVSNTIYF
V gene: TRBV5-1; clone size: NA; J gene: TRBJ2-2; D gene: NA; CDR3 DNA: TGCGCCAGCAGCTATGGGGAACAGGTCGCCGGGGAGCTGTTTTTT; CDR3 protein: CASSYGEQVAGELFF
V gene: TRBV2; clone size: once; J gene: TRBJ1-5; D gene: TRBD1; CDR3 DNA: TGTGCCAGCAGTGGAGGGACAGGGGGCGTTCTGCAGCCCCAGCATTTT; CDR3 protein: CASSGGTGGVLQPQHF
V gene: TRBV7-3; clone size: NA; J gene: TRBJ2-1; D gene: TRBD2; CDR3 DNA: TGTGCCAGCAGCGCCGGACTAGCAAGTTCCTACAATGAGCAGTTCTTC; CDR3 protein: CASSAGLASSYNEQFF
V gene: TRBV10-2; clone size: NA; J gene: TRBJ2-7; D gene: TRBD1; CDR3 DNA: TGCGCCAGCAGTCCGGGACAGTCCTACGAGCAGTACTTC; CDR3 protein: CASSPGQSYEQYF
V gene: TRBV6-2/TRBV6-3; clone size: once; J gene: TRBJ2-7; D gene: NA; CDR3 DNA: TGTGCCAGCAGTTACCCCTCTAGACAGGCCTACGAGCAGTACTTC; CDR3 protein: CASSYPSRQAYEQYF
V gene: TRBV18; clone size: few; J gene: TRBJ1-1; D gene: TRBD1; CDR3 DNA: TGTGCCAGCTCACCGGACAGGGCGGTTTCTGAAGCTTTCTTT; CDR3 protein: CASSPDRAVSEAFF
V gene: TRBV3-1/TRBV3-2; clone size: NA; J gene: TRBJ2-3; D gene: NA; CDR3 DNA: TGTGCCAGCAGCCAAGGGGCCATAAGCGGGAGCACAGATACGCAGTATTTT; CDR3 protein: CASSQGAISGSTDTQYF
V gene: TRBV4-3; clone size: NA; J gene: TRBJ2-7; D gene: TRBD1; CDR3 DNA: TGCGCCAGCAGCCAAGATGACAGGGGGCTACACGAGCAGTACTTC; CDR3 protein: CASSQDDRGLHEQYF
V gene: TRBV27; clone size: NA; J gene: TRBJ2-7; D gene: TRBD2; CDR3 DNA: TGTGCCAGCAGTACCGGGGGGGGCGGCGAGCAGTACTTC; CDR3 protein: CASSTGGGGEQYF
V gene: TRBV7-2; clone size: NA; J gene: TRBJ1-6; D gene: TRBD1; CDR3 DNA: TGTGCCAGCAGCTTAGTGCGACAGGGGTCACCCCTCCACTTT; CDR3 protein: CASSLVRQGSPLHF
V gene: TRBV5-1; clone size: NA; J gene: TRBJ2-5; D gene: NA; CDR3 DNA: TGCGCCAGCAGCTTGGCCGAGGGGGGGGGCCGAGAGACCCAGTACTTC; CDR3 protein: CASSLAEGGGRETQYF
V gene: TRBV4-3; clone size: NA; J gene: TRBJ1-1; D gene: NA; CDR3 DNA: TGCGCCAGCAGCCAAGACGTCGGGGGGATGAACACTGAAGCTTTCTTT; CDR3 protein: CASSQDVGGMNTEAFF
V gene: TRBV5-1; clone size: NA; J gene: TRBJ1-5; D gene: TRBD1; CDR3 DNA: TGCGCCAGCAGCCCGGACAGGGCCAATCAGCCCCAGCATTTT; CDR3 protein: CASSPDRANQPQHF
V gene: TRBV10-3; clone size: NA; J gene: TRBJ1-3; D gene: TRBD1; CDR3 DNA: TGTGCCATCAGAGACAGGGGCAGGGTCTCTGGAAACACCATATATTTT; CDR3 protein: CAIRDRGRVSGNTIYF
V gene: TRBV28; clone size: NA; J gene: TRBJ1-6; D gene: NA; CDR3 DNA: TGTGCCAGCATAACAGCCCTGCCCGGCAGCTCCTATAATTCACCCCTCCACTTT; CDR3 protein: CASITALPGSSYNSPLHF
V gene: TRBV29-1; clone size: once; J gene: TRBJ1-5; D gene: NA; CDR3 DNA: TGCAGCGTTGAAGATCCTCCGAGGCCCCAGCATTTT; CDR3 protein: CSVEDPPRPQHF
V gene: TRBV7-9; clone size: once; J gene: TRBJ2-3; D gene: TRBD2; CDR3 DNA: TGTGCCAGCAGCGACGGGACTACAAGCACAGATACGCAGTATTTT; CDR3 protein: CASSDGTTSTDTQYF
V gene: TRBV10-3; clone size: NA; J gene: TRBJ2-2; D gene: TRBD1; CDR3 DNA: TGTGCCATCAGTGAGGCATCCGGGACAGGGGTAACCGGGGAGCTGTTTTTT; CDR3 protein: CAISEASGTGVTGELFF
V gene: TRBV15; clone size: NA; J gene: TRBJ2-3; D gene: NA; CDR3 DNA: TGTGCCACCAGCAGAGTAAACGGGGGAGTCGCAGATACGCAGTATTTT; CDR3 protein: CATSRVNGGVADTQYF
V gene: TRBV23-1; clone size: few; J gene: TRBJ1-1; D gene: NA; CDR3 DNA: TGCGCCAGCAGTCAATCGAAGGGACACCCGAACACTGAAGCTTTCTTT; CDR3 protein: CASSQSKGHPNTEAFF
V gene: TRBV2; clone size: once; J gene: TRBJ2-3; D gene: TRBD1; CDR3 DNA: TGTGCCAGCAGTGTGGACAGGGGCCAGGATACGCAGTATTTT; CDR3 protein: CASSVDRGQDTQYF
V gene: TRBV6-6; clone size: NA; J gene: TRBJ1-5; D gene: NA; CDR3 DNA: TGTGCCAGCAGTCCCGGACAGTCCTATCAGCCCCAGCATTTT; CDR3 protein: CASSPGQSYQPQHF
V gene: TRBV28; clone size: once; J gene: TRBJ2-7; D gene: NA; CDR3 DNA: TGTGCCAGCAAGAGGGTTAACTACGAGCAGTACTTC; CDR3 protein: CASKRVNYEQYF
V gene: TRBV7-9; clone size: NA; J gene: TRBJ2-3; D gene: NA; CDR3 DNA: TGTGCCGGCTCGTACAGGAGTGTCACAGATACGCAGTATTTT; CDR3 protein: CAGSYRSVTDTQYF
V gene: TRBV5-4; clone size: NA; J gene: TRBJ1-1; D gene: TRBD1; CDR3 DNA: TGTGCCAGCAGGGCCCGACAGGGCGGCTCGAACACTGAAGCTTTCTTT; CDR3 protein: CASRARQGGSNTEAFF
V gene: TRBV10-3; clone size: once; J gene: TRBJ2-1; D gene: TRBD1; CDR3 DNA: TGTGCCATCAGTGAGAGGACAGGGGGCTACAATGAGCAGTTCTTC; CDR3 protein: CAISERTGGYNEQFF
V gene: TRBV5-1; clone size: NA; J gene: TRBJ1-3; D gene: TRBD1; CDR3 DNA: TGCGCCAGCAGCTCCGACAGGGGGCTAGGAAACACCATATATTTT; CDR3 protein: CASSSDRGLGNTIYF
V gene: TRBV2; clone size: NA; J gene: TRBJ1-2; D gene: TRBD1; CDR3 DNA: TGTGCCAGCAGCGGACGGGTAGGACAGGGAACTTACTATGGCTACACCTTC; CDR3 protein: CASSGRVGQGTYYGYTF
V gene: TRBV18; clone size: NA; J gene: TRBJ1-3; D gene: NA; CDR3 DNA: TGTGCCAGCTCCTACGATGACTCTGGAAACACCATATATTTT; CDR3 protein: CASSYDDSGNTIYF
V gene: TRBV11-2; clone size: NA; J gene: TRBJ1-5; D gene: NA; CDR3 DNA: TGTGCCAGCAGCTTAGATCAAAGCAATCAGCCCCAGCATTTT; CDR3 protein: CASSLDQSNQPQHF
V gene: TRBV28; clone size: NA; J gene: TRBJ1-4; D gene: TRBD1; CDR3 DNA: TGTGCCAGCAGTTTAGCGGGGACAGGGGGCATTGAAAAACTGTTTTTT; CDR3 protein: CASSLAGTGGIEKLFF
V gene: TRBV11-3; clone size: NA; J gene: TRBJ1-6; D gene: NA; CDR3 DNA: TGTGCCAGCAGCCCCAGGCGAATGAGCTCCTATAATTCACCCCTCCACTTT; CDR3 protein: CASSPRRMSSYNSPLHF
V gene: TRBV3-1/TRBV3-2; clone size: NA; J gene: TRBJ1-2; D gene: NA; CDR3 DNA: TGTGCCAGCAGCCAAGATCGCAGAATCGGGGGCTACACCTTC; CDR3 protein: CASSQDRRIGGYTF
V gene: TRBV28; clone size: once; J gene: TRBJ1-1; D gene: NA; CDR3 DNA: TGTGCCAGCAGTTTATTCTCAGGGGTAGGTACTGAAGCTTTCTTT; CDR3 protein: CASSLFSGVGTEAFF
V gene: TRBV4-3; clone size: once; J gene: TRBJ2-7; D gene: TRBD2; CDR3 DNA: TGCGCCAGCAGCCAAGGGCCGGCTAGCGGGGACTACTCCTACGAGCAGTACTTC; CDR3 protein: CASSQGPASGDYSYEQYF
V gene: TRBV2; clone size: few; J gene: TRBJ1-5; D gene: NA; CDR3 DNA: TGTGCCAGCAGTCAACTCAATAGCAATCAGCCCCAGCATTTT; CDR3 protein: CASSQLNSNQPQHF
V gene: TRBV4-1; clone size: few; J gene: TRBJ1-4; D gene: NA; CDR3 DNA: TGCGCCAGCAGACACCAGCGGGGGGAAACTAATGAAAAACTGTTTTTT; CDR3 protein: CASRHQRGETNEKLFF
V gene: TRBV6-1; clone size: NA; J gene: TRBJ2-1; D gene: NA; CDR3 DNA: TGTGCCAGCAGTGAATGGCCTCGGGCCTACAATGAGCAGTTCTTC; CDR3 protein: CASSEWPRAYNEQFF
V gene: TRBV28; clone size: NA; J gene: TRBJ2-7; D gene: TRBD1; CDR3 DNA: TGTGCCAGCAGTGGGGACAGGGGCTACGAGCAGTACTTC; CDR3 protein: CASSGDRGYEQYF
V gene: TRBV2; clone size: NA; J gene: TRBJ2-7; D gene: TRBD1; CDR3 DNA: TGTGCCAGCAGATCCGGGACAGGGGAGGTCGAGCAGTACTTC; CDR3 protein: CASRSGTGEVEQYF
V gene: TRBV27; clone size: NA; J gene: TRBJ2-7; D gene: TRBD1; CDR3 DNA: TGTGCCAGCCGGACAGGGGGTAACTACGAGCAGTACTTC; CDR3 protein: CASRTGGNYEQYF
V gene: TRBV20-1; clone size: NA; J gene: TRBJ1-2; D gene: TRBD1; CDR3 DNA: TGCAGTGCTAGTGGGGCACAGGGGGACTATGGCTACACCTTC; CDR3 protein: CSASGAQGDYGYTF
V gene: TRBV15; clone size: NA; J gene: TRBJ1-1; D gene: NA; CDR3 DNA: TGTGCCACCAGCAGGGATGACCTGACTATGAACACTGAAGCTTTCTTT; CDR3 protein: CATSRDDLTMNTEAFF
V gene: TRBV7-2; clone size: NA; J gene: TRBJ1-5; D gene: TRBD1; CDR3 DNA: TGTGCCAGCAGCTCAGGACAGGGGGTACAGCCCCAGCATTTT; CDR3 protein: CASSSGQGVQPQHF
V gene: TRBV4-2; clone size: few; J gene: TRBJ2-7; D gene: TRBD1; CDR3 DNA: TGTGCCAGCAGCCAAGGGGACAGGGTGGACGAGCAGTACTTC; CDR3 protein: CASSQGDRVDEQYF
V gene: TRBV7-8; clone size: NA; J gene: TRBJ2-3; D gene: TRBD2; CDR3 DNA: TGTGCCAGCAGCATTACTAGCGATTTCACAGATACGCAGTATTTT; CDR3 protein: CASSITSDFTDTQYF